The 27 T cell receptor beta chains reported below all come from one sample, sequenced in a study of post-analysis software for immune sequencing data. Broader study findings: The five TRBV segments detected at higher frequency in patients than in controls included TRBV5-6, TRBV5-1 and TRBV20-1.

The TCR beta cDNA libraries carried unique molecular identifiers. A single record per CDR3 protein comes from TCRdb applying MiXCR to the PCR reads. The sample yields some 370,000 distinct CDR3 sequences, roughly 38% seen once. Their target antigens are unknown. The material sequenced was blood. These receptors all stem from a girl aged 5 to 17 with multiple sclerosis.

V is TRBV5-1 and J is TRBJ2-1; D may correspond to TRBD1 or TRBD2 (6 bases each). The V gene's germline CDR1 is SGHRS and CDR2 YFSETQ. V lost 2 bases and J lost 2, with 14 bases in between. This CDR3 has 16 residues. The CDR3 sequence: CASSLGTGAAYNEQFF. In nucleotides, the CDR3 is TGCGCCAGCAGCTTAGGAACGGGGGCGGCCTACAATGAGCAGTTCTTC.

This clonotype appeared a few times. The chain employs TRBV20-1 and TRBJ1-4; 10 bases match TRBD1. The CDR3 is 18 amino acids. CDR1 is DFQATT and CDR2 is SNEGSKA in the germline V gene (reference sequence). Trimming took 3 bases from V and 7 from J; bases not matched to a gene: 17. The CDR3 sequence: CSARAPPTPDRGFEKLFF. The CDR3 nucleotides are TGCAGTGCTAGGGCACCACCCACCCCGGACAGGGGGTTTGAAAAACTGTTTTTT.

V gene TRBV12-3 or TRBV12-4 combines with J gene TRBJ1-2; 7 bases are a match to TRBD1. CDR3 length equals 13 residues. The junction had 9 bases not matched to a gene; V was cut back by 6 bases and J by 8 bases. The DNA for the CDR3 is TGTGCCAGCAGCCCTGGACAGGACTTGGGCTACACCTTC. This encodes CASSPGQDLGYTF.

This clonotype was observed many times. The chain links TRBV20-1 to TRBJ2-7, with D possibly called TRBD1 or TRBD2 (5 bases each). CDR1 and CDR2 (germline): DFQATT, SNEGSKA (reference sequence). The V gene lost 1 base and the J gene lost 2 bases, with 15 bases spanning the gap. This CDR3 is 15 amino acids long. DNA of the CDR3: TGCAGTGCTAGAGCCATCGGGGACCGAACCTACGAGCAGTACTTC. This translates into CSARAIGDRTYEQYF.

The gene calls are TRBV7-3 and TRBJ2-4, with 7 bases lining up with TRBD1. V lost 5 bases, J lost 0 bases, and 7 bases stayed unmatched. This CDR3 contains 16 residues. Germline V gene sequence: CDR1 SGHTA, CDR2 FQGTGA. The CDR3 DNA reads TGTGCCAGCAGCCCCCCGGGACAGCTAGCCAAAAACATTCAGTACTTC. As protein: CASSPPGQLAKNIQYF.

This clonotype was picked up one time. V gene TRBV3-1 combines with J gene TRBJ1-2, with D possibly matching TRBD1 (5 bases). Looked up from germline, CDR1 is LGHDT and CDR2 is YNNKEL (reference sequence). This CDR3 has 13 amino acids. Between the trimmed V and J ends, which lost 3 bases and 13 bases, there was a span of 18 bases. The CDR3 bases are TGTGCCAGCAGCCAGACTGGGACCGGCCCTTCCACCTTC. Its translation is CASSQTGTGPSTF.

This clonotype was seen only a few times. At one of its ends the junction is not consistent with the germline gene, which may arise from a read error. The chain joins TRBV5-5 to TRBJ1-1; D ambiguous. The germline gives CDR1 SGHKS, CDR2 YYEKEE (reference sequence). The CDR3 extends over 14 amino acids. CDR3 in DNA: TGTGCCAGCAACTTGGGGTTGTTGAACACTGAAGCTTTCTTT. It yields the protein CASNLGLLNTEAFF.

This clonotype occurred a few times. The chain uses TRBV4-1 and TRBJ2-1; D call uncertain. The CDR3 runs 14 residues. Trimming stripped 2 bases from V and 8 bases from J, with 13 bases between. The germline V gene has CDR1 MGHRA and CDR2 YSYEKL. CDR3 protein: CASSQLLEWDEQFF. The CDR3 DNA reads TGCGCCAGCAGCCAACTTCTAGAGTGGGATGAGCAGTTCTTC.

This CDR3 reads CSGLFLDTQYF. In nucleotides, the CDR3 is TGCAGTGGACTCTTCTTAGATACGCAGTATTTT. The V gene is TRBV20-1, the J gene TRBJ2-3; D is uncertain. This CDR3 has 11 amino acids. Trimming pared 7 bases from V and 5 bases from J, leaving 10 bases between. Looked up from germline, CDR1 is DFQATT and CDR2 is SNEGSKA (reference sequence).

CDR3 region: CSVENNRGQETQYF. The CDR3 DNA reads as TGCAGCGTTGAAAACAACAGGGGTCAAGAGACCCAGTACTTC. The gene calls are TRBV29-1 and TRBJ2-5, with 7 bases matching TRBD1. Per germline, CDR1 SQVTM and CDR2 ANQGSEA. Trimming removed 2 bases from V and 2 bases from J; junction bases left unmatched: 5. The CDR3 runs 14 residues.

The chain links TRBV11-3 to TRBJ2-3; either TRBD1 or TRBD2 may fit D (5 bases each). Germline V CDR1 and CDR2: SGHNT, YENEEA. The CDR3 is made up of 16 amino acids. Trimming took off 5 bases at V and 2 bases at J, with 17 bases between the two ends. DNA of the CDR3: TGTGCCAGCAGCGGGGGTGCAGGCATAGACACAGATACGCAGTATTTT. Residues: CASSGGAGIDTDTQYF.

Points on this clonotype: At one boundary the junction diverges from the germline segment, which might be a read error. The chain joins TRBV4-2 to TRBJ2-1; 7 positions agree with TRBD2. The CDR3 contains 16 residues. Germline CDR1 and CDR2: LGHNA and YNFKEQ. The CDR3 DNA reads as TGTGCCAGCAGCAAAGATCTCCTACTAGCGAGGAATGAGCAGTTCTTC. Protein: CASSKDLLLARNEQFF.

V and J are TRBV20-1 and TRBJ1-1, with 8 bases matching TRBD1. With 0 bases clipped from V and 5 bases from J, the junction kept 8 bases outside the gene matches. The length of the CDR3 is 15 residues. The germline CDR1 and CDR2 sequences are DFQATT and SNEGSKA (reference sequence). The chain's CDR3 is CSARDYTGGETEAFF. The CDR3 DNA follows: TGCAGTGCTAGAGATTATACAGGGGGGGAAACTGAAGCTTTCTTT.

The chain links TRBV3-1 to TRBJ2-1; D gene unclear. The CDR3 covers 14 residues. Germline values: CDR1 LGHDT, CDR2 YNNKEL (reference sequence). V lost 1 base and J lost 4, with 8 bases in between. In nucleotides, the CDR3 is TGTGCCAGCAGCCAAGTCGTGGGGTACAATGAGCAGTTCTTC. Amino acid sequence: CASSQVVGYNEQFF.

V usage is TRBV7-8 and J usage is TRBJ2-1, with TRBD2 identical over 9 bases. After removal of 0 bases from V and 8 bases from J, the junction contained 8 bases not matched to a gene. Per germline, CDR1 SGHVS and CDR2 FQNEAQ. The CDR3 length is 16 residues. This CDR3 is CASSLALAGRVDEQFF. The CDR3 DNA is TGTGCCAGCAGCTTAGCCCTAGCGGGGAGGGTAGATGAGCAGTTCTTC.

This CDR3 reads CASSLGSGPLVGSADTQYF. DNA of the CDR3: TGTGCCAGCAGCTTAGGGTCCGGACCCCTCGTGGGAAGCGCAGATACGCAGTATTTT. The J gene is TRBJ2-3, the V gene TRBV7-3, with D uncertain. The V gene lost 2 bases and the J gene lost 4 bases, with 25 bases spanning the gap. This CDR3 is 19 amino acids long. Germline V lookup: CDR1 SGHTA, CDR2 FQGTGA.

This chain uses TRBV18 with TRBJ2-5, with D perhaps TRBD2 (5 bases). The germline V and J ends were trimmed by 2 bases and 5 bases, with 15 bases remaining between them. Germline lookup yields CDR1 KGHSH and CDR2 LQKENI. CDR3 length: 15 amino acids. CDR3 protein: CASSPTPTGSETQYF. The CDR3 DNA reads as TGTGCCAGCTCACCAACGCCTACGGGGTCGGAGACCCAGTACTTC.

This clonotype was detected only a few times. The chain carries TRBV7-2 and TRBJ2-7; TRBD1 or TRBD2 may be the D gene (6 bases each). Trimming left V 1 base short and J 5 bases short, with 12 bases between. This CDR3 has 14 residues. CDR1 is SGHTA, CDR2 FQGNSA, per germline. The DNA of the CDR3 is TGTGCCAGCAGCTTAGGGGGGGCGAGGAACGAGCAGTACTTC. Translated, it gives CASSLGGARNEQYF.

This clonotype turned up a few times. The rearrangement links TRBV6-1 to TRBJ2-3, with a tentative D call TRBD2 (5 bases). The V gene lost 7 bases and the J gene lost 2 bases, with 16 bases spanning the gap. This CDR3 spans 15 amino acids. Germline loops: CDR1 MNHNS, CDR2 SASEGT. DNA for the CDR3: TGTGCCAGCACTGAGAGCTGGGAGTCCACAGATACGCAGTATTTT. It encodes CASTESWESTDTQYF.

This clonotype was seen a handful of times. V gene TRBV7-2 combines with J gene TRBJ1-2, with 7 bases fitting TRBD1. Germline V gives CDR1 SGHTA, CDR2 FQGNSA. With 1 base clipped from V and 9 bases from J, the junction kept 2 bases outside the gene matches. This CDR3 spans 12 amino acids. CDR3: CASSLEGQSYTF. The CDR3 bases are TGTGCCAGCAGCTTAGAGGGACAGAGCTACACCTTC. Full variable domain (remainder filled in from reference TRBV7-2 and TRBJ1-2): GAGVSQSPSNKVTEKGKDVELRCDPISGHTALYWYRQSLGQGLEFLIYFQGNSAPDKSGLPSDRFSAERTGGSVSTLTIQRTQQEDSAVYLCASSLEGQSYTFGSGTRLTVV.

The chain uses TRBV5-1 and TRBJ1-4; no firm D call. Trimming left V 1 base short and J 3 bases short, with 13 bases between. Germline V lookup: CDR1 SGHRS, CDR2 YFSETQ. The CDR3 consists of 16 residues. CDR3 nucleotide sequence: TGCGCCAGCAGCTTGCTCGGTGGCCAGGCTAATGAAAAACTGTTTTTT. Encoded protein: CASSLLGGQANEKLFF.

This rearrangement joins TRBV2 to TRBJ1-1, with 9 bases matching TRBD1. Germline V lookup: CDR1 SNHLY, CDR2 FYNNEI. Germline trimming cut 1 base from V and 5 bases from J; bases unmatched to any gene: 8. This CDR3 region has 16 residues. This CDR3 is CASSEVGGTGRTEAFF. DNA of the CDR3: TGTGCCAGCAGTGAAGTAGGTGGGACAGGGCGTACTGAAGCTTTCTTT.

This chain links TRBV4-1 with TRBJ1-4, with 7 bases fitting TRBD1. This CDR3 contains 14 residues. J lost 5 bases, V lost 7 bases, and 7 bases had no gene match. CDR1 and CDR2 from the germline V gene are MGHRA and YSYEKL. CDR3 DNA sequence: TGCGCCAGCAAATTGGGACAGAGCAATGAAAAACTGTTTTTT. Its protein is CASKLGQSNEKLFF.

CDR3 protein: CSAQEMNTGELFF. The CDR3 bases are TGCAGTGCTCAGGAAATGAACACCGGGGAGCTGTTTTTT. The J gene is TRBJ2-2, the V gene TRBV20-1; D gene uncertain. This CDR3 region has 13 residues. V was cut by 5 bases and J by 1 base, with 8 bases left in between. Germline CDR1 DFQATT, CDR2 SNEGSKA (reference sequence).

In this sample, this clonotype turned up once. The chain links TRBV30 to TRBJ2-5; a weak D match, TRBD2 (5 bases). The CDR3 loop spans 12 amino acids. V lost 1 base to trimming and J lost 5 bases, with 8 bases between them. Germline CDR1 reads GTSNPN; CDR2 reads SVGIG (reference sequence). The CDR3 sequence: CAWSARGETQYF. The CDR3 DNA reads as TGTGCCTGGAGTGCAAGAGGGGAGACCCAGTACTTC.

The rearrangement links TRBV7-2 to TRBJ1-6; TRBD1 might be the D (6 bases). This CDR3 is built from 15 residues. Germline lookup yields CDR1 SGHTA and CDR2 FQGNSA. Trimming removed 4 bases at V and 5 bases at J, with 12 bases between. In DNA form, the CDR3 reads TGTGCCAGCAGCTCCCAGGGACAAAATAATTCACCCCTCCACTTT. It yields the protein CASSSQGQNNSPLHF.

As for this clonotype: This may come from a read error, since a much larger clone is one base off. The chain couples TRBV10-2 to TRBJ2-5, with no clear D. This CDR3 has 12 amino acids. Per germline, CDR1 WSHSY and CDR2 SAAADI. Here the CDR3 reads CASSDRAETRYF. The CDR3 DNA reads as TGCGCCAGCAGTGATCGGGCGGAGACCCGGTACTTC.